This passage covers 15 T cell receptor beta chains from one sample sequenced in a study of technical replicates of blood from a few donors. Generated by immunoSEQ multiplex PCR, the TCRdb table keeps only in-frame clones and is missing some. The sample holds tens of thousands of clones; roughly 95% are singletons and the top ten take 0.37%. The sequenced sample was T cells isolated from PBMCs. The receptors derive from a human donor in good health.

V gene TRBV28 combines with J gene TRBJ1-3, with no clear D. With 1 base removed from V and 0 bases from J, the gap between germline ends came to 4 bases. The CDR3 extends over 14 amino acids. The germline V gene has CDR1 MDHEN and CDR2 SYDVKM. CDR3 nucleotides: TGTGCCAGCAGTTTATCCTTCTCTGGAAACACCATATATTTT. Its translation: CASSLSFSGNTIYF.

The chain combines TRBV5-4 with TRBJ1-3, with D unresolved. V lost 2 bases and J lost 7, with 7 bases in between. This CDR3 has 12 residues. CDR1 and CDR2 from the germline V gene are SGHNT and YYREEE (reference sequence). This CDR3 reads CASSLPGNTIYF. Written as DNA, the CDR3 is TGTGCCAGCAGCTTACCGGGGAACACCATATATTTT.

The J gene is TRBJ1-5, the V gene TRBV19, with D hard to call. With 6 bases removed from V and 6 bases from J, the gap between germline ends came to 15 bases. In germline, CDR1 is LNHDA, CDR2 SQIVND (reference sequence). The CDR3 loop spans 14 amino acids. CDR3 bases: TGTGCCAGTAGACAGAGCGGGGAGGGTCAGCCCCAGCATTTT. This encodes CASRQSGEGQPQHF.

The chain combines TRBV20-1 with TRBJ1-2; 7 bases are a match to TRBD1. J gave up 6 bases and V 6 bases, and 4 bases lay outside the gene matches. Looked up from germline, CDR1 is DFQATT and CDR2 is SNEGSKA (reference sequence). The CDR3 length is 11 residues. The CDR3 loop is CSATGENGYTF. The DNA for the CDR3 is TGCAGTGCCACAGGGGAGAATGGCTACACCTTC.

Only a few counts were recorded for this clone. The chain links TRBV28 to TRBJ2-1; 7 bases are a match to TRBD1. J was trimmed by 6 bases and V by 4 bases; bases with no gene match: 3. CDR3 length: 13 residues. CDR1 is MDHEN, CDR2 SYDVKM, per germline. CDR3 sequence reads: CASSSWTGNEQFF. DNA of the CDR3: TGTGCCAGCAGTTCCTGGACAGGCAATGAGCAGTTCTTC. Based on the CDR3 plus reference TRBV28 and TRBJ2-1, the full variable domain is DVKVTQSSRYLVKRTGEKVFLECVQDMDHENMFWYRQDPGLGLRLIYFSYDVKMKEKGDIPEGYSVSREKKERFSLILESASTNQTSMYLCASSSWTGNEQFFGPGTRLTVL.

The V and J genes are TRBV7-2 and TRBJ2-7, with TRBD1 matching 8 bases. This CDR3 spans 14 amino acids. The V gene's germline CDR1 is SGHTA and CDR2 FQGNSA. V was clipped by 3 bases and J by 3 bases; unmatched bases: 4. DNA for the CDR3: TGTGCCAGCAGCTTCCGACAGGGGAGCTACGAGCAGTACTTC. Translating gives CASSFRQGSYEQYF.

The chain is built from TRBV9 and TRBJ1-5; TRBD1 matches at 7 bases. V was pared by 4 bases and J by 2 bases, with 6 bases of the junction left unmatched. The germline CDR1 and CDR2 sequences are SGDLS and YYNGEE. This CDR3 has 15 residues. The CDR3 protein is CASSLSGGGNQPQHF. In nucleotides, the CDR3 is TGTGCCAGCAGCTTATCAGGGGGTGGCAATCAGCCCCAGCATTTT.

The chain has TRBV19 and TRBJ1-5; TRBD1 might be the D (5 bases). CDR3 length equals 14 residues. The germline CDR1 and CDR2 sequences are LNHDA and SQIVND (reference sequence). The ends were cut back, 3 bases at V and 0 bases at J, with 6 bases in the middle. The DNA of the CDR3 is TGTGCCAGTAGTATGGGGCATAGCAATCAGCCCCAGCATTTT. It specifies CASSMGHSNQPQHF.

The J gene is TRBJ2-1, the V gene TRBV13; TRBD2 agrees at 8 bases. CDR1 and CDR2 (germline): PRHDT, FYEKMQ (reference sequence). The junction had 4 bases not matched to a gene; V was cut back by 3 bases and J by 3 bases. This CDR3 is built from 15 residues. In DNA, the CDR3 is TGTGCCAGCAGCTTGTGGACTAGCTTCTACAATGAGCAGTTCTTC. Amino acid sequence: CASSLWTSFYNEQFF.

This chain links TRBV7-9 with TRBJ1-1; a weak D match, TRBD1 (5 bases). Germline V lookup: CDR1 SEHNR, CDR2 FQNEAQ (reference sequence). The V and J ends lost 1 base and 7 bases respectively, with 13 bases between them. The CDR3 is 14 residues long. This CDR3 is CASSLGGVGGEAFF. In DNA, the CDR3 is TGTGCCAGCAGCTTAGGGGGGGTGGGAGGTGAAGCTTTCTTT.

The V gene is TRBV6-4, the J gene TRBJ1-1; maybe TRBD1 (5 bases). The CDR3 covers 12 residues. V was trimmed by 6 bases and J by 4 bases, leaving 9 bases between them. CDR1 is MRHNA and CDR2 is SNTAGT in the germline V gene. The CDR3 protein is CASRGRSTEAFF. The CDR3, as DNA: TGTGCCAGCAGGGGGCGTAGCACTGAAGCTTTCTTT.

The CDR3 spells CASSYDRAYEQYF. CDR3 sequence (DNA): TGTGCCAGCAGTTACGACAGGGCTTACGAGCAGTACTTC. The V and J genes are TRBV6-6 and TRBJ2-7; TRBD1 matches 7 bases. The CDR3 runs to 13 residues. Germline lookup yields CDR1 MNHNY and CDR2 SVGAGI (reference sequence). With 2 bases clipped from V and 4 bases from J, the junction kept 2 bases outside the gene matches.

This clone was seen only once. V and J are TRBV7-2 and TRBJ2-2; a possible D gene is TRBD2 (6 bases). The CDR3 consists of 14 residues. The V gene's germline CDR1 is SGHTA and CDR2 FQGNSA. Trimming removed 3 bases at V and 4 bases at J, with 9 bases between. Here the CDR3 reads CASSFGSVTGELFF. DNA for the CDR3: TGTGCCAGCAGCTTCGGGAGCGTCACCGGGGAGCTGTTTTTT.

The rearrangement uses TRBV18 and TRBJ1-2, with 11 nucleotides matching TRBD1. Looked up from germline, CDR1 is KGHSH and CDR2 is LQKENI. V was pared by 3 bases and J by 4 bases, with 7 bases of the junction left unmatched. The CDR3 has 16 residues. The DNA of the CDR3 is TGTGCCAGCTCACCGGACAGGGGGCGCACCGCCTATGGCTACACCTTC. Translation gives CASSPDRGRTAYGYTF.

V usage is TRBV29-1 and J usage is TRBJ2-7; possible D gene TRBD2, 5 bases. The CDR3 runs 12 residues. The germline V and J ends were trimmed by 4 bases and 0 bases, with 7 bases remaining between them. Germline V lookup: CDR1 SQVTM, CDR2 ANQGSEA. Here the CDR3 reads CSVGGLSYEQYF. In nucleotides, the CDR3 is TGCAGCGTTGGTGGACTCTCCTACGAGCAGTACTTC.